Listed below are T cell receptor beta chains from one sample, sequenced in a study of blood T cell repertoires in COVID-19. Profiling relied on immunoSEQ multiplex PCR, and the TCRdb table lists in-frame clones only, not all of them. In the table there are 250,000 to 300,000 clones, approximately 89% of which are singletons. The sequenced material came from peripheral blood. These TCRs come from a woman aged 25 to 39 with COVID-19, enrolled during active disease. The CDR3 runs from the conserved cysteine through the conserved F or W. The D gene is left open where the match is weak. Size is stated for part of the rows, as once, few or many counts, or as a class when the clone is expanded.

V	J	size	D	CDR3	DNA
TRBV11-2	TRBJ1-2	.	.	CASSERRPDGYTF	TGTGCCAGCAGCGAACGGAGGCCAGATGGCTACACCTTC
TRBV5-4	TRBJ1-1	.	TRBD1	CASSLTGGNTEAFF	TGTGCCAGCAGCTTGACAGGGGGGAACACTGAAGCTTTCTTT
TRBV5-4	TRBJ2-3	.	TRBD2	CASSPAEGLAGGTDTQYF	TGTGCCAGCAGCCCGGCGGAGGGACTAGCGGGGGGCACAGATACGCAGTATTTT
TRBV25-1	TRBJ1-6	once	.	CASSVDAGRSPLHF	TGTGCCAGCAGTGTCGATGCAGGGCGGTCACCCCTCCACTTT
TRBV5-1	TRBJ2-7	.	.	CASSYRGAAYEQYF	TGCGCCAGCAGCTACCGGGGAGCCGCCTACGAGCAGTACTTC
TRBV5-1	TRBJ2-3	.	.	CASSLALAGMTDTQYF	TGCGCCAGCAGCTTGGCCCTAGCCGGCATGACAGATACGCAGTATTTT
TRBV6-1	TRBJ2-3	.	.	CASSVRIFDSRTDTQYF	TGTGCCAGCAGTGTACGGATTTTCGACAGCCGCACAGATACGCAGTATTTT
TRBV4-2	TRBJ2-7	.	.	CASSQDFAGASNEQYF	TGTGCCAGCAGCCAAGATTTTGCGGGGGCCAGTAACGAGCAGTACTTC
TRBV11-3	TRBJ2-1	.	TRBD2	CASSLLAGAYNEQFF	TGTGCCAGCAGCTTATTGGCGGGGGCCTACAATGAGCAGTTCTTC
TRBV10-2	TRBJ1-4	.	.	CASSEPPWEANEKLFF	TGCGCCAGCAGTGAGCCCCCCTGGGAGGCTAATGAAAAACTGTTTTTT
TRBV6-5	TRBJ2-2	.	.	CASRAYTNTGELFF	TGTGCCAGCAGGGCTTACACGAACACCGGGGAGCTGTTTTTT
TRBV19	TRBJ1-1	.	.	CASSGSTGYYTEAFF	TGTGCCAGTAGTGGCTCGACAGGATACTACACTGAAGCTTTCTTT
TRBV11-2	TRBJ2-2	.	TRBD2	CASSFRLAGGLGELFF	TGTGCCAGCAGCTTCCGACTAGCGGGGGGGCTCGGGGAGCTGTTTTTT
TRBV15	TRBJ2-5	.	.	CATSRQETQYF	TGTGCCACCAGCAGACAGGAGACCCAGTACTTC
TRBV24-1	TRBJ2-5	once	TRBD2	CATSDLGSGRGEETQYF	TGTGCCACCAGTGACCTAGGTAGCGGACGGGGGGAGGAGACCCAGTACTTC
TRBV12-3/TRBV12-4	TRBJ2-1	.	.	CASSLAGGRWRFF	TGTGCCAGCAGTTTAGCGGGGGGGCGTTGGCGGTTCTTC
TRBV28	TRBJ1-2	.	TRBD1	CASSFGTDHYGYTF	TGTGCCAGCAGTTTTGGGACAGACCACTATGGCTACACCTTC
TRBV6-5	TRBJ2-1	once	.	CASRLTITNEQFF	TGTGCCAGCAGATTGACTATCACCAATGAGCAGTTCTTC
TRBV10-3	TRBJ1-2	.	.	CAISAGGVGVRRYTF	TGTGCCATCAGTGCCGGAGGGGTGGGCGTCAGGCGCTACACCTTC
TRBV24-1	TRBJ1-1	once	.	CATQGPTEAFF	TGTGCCACACAGGGTCCCACTGAAGCTTTCTTT
TRBV19	TRBJ2-3	once	TRBD2	CASTLAGGPDTQYF	TGTGCCAGTACCCTAGCGGGGGGACCAGATACGCAGTATTTT
TRBV11-2	TRBJ1-1	.	.	CASSPGGLMNTEAFF	TGTGCCAGCAGCCCGGGGGGGCTCATGAACACTGAAGCTTTCTTT
TRBV28	TRBJ1-1	once	.	CASTAPGGNTEAFF	TGTGCCAGCACCGCCCCTGGAGGGAACACTGAAGCTTTCTTT
TRBV19	TRBJ2-1	.	TRBD2	CASSMGGAYNEQFF	TGTGCCAGTAGTATGGGGGGGGCCTACAATGAGCAGTTCTTC
TRBV12-3/TRBV12-4	TRBJ2-7	.	.	CASRPGNSYEQYF	TGTGCCAGCAGACCAGGGAATTCCTACGAGCAGTACTTC
TRBV14	TRBJ1-2	.	.	CASSQDPGWAYGYTF	TGTGCCAGCAGCCAAGACCCAGGGTGGGCCTATGGCTACACCTTC
TRBV4-1	TRBJ2-5	.	TRBD2	CASSQDVLAGGEETQYF	TGCGCCAGCAGCCAAGATGTACTAGCGGGGGGGGAAGAGACCCAGTACTTC
TRBV28	TRBJ2-2	.	.	CASSLPGSGELFF	TGTGCCAGCAGTTTACCGGGGTCCGGGGAGCTGTTTTTT
TRBV12-3/TRBV12-4	TRBJ1-2	.	TRBD1	CASSPGTGEGYTF	TGTGCCAGCAGCCCGGGGACAGGCGAAGGCTACACCTTC
TRBV7-9	TRBJ2-7	.	.	CASSPDTTYEQYF	TGTGCCAGCAGTCCAGACACCACCTACGAGCAGTACTTC
TRBV11-2	TRBJ2-7	.	.	CASSLQGHSSYEQYF	TGTGCCAGCAGCTTACAGGGACATAGCTCCTACGAGCAGTACTTC
TRBV28	TRBJ1-1	.	.	CASSLRDTEAFF	TGTGCCAGCAGTTTACGCGACACTGAAGCTTTCTTT
TRBV14	TRBJ2-1	.	.	CASSLSRVSSYNEQFF	TGTGCCAGCAGCCTCTCGAGGGTGAGCTCCTACAATGAGCAGTTCTTC
TRBV5-1	TRBJ2-3	.	.	CASSYRTSTDTQYF	TGCGCCAGCAGCTACCGAACTAGCACAGATACGCAGTATTTT
TRBV5-1	TRBJ1-2	.	TRBD1	CASSSGTGRRYGYTF	TGCGCCAGCAGCTCCGGGACAGGGAGAAGGTATGGCTACACCTTC
TRBV27	TRBJ2-7	.	TRBD1	CASSFPRGKIAYEQYF	TGTGCCAGCAGTTTCCCCAGGGGGAAGATTGCCTACGAGCAGTACTTC
TRBV2	TRBJ1-2	.	.	CASDEIPGHRFF	TGTGCCAGTGATGAGATACCGGGACATCGGTTCTTC
TRBV9	TRBJ1-2	.	.	CASSVVFRAGKDGYTF	TGTGCCAGCAGCGTAGTGTTTAGGGCAGGGAAGGATGGCTACACCTTC
TRBV5-4	TRBJ1-1	.	.	CASSLATDRGAFF	TGTGCCAGCAGCTTGGCCACAGATAGGGGGGCTTTCTTT
TRBV11-1	TRBJ1-1	.	.	CASSPYGLRGSEAFF	TGTGCCAGCAGCCCTTACGGCCTCAGGGGCTCTGAAGCTTTCTTT
TRBV19	TRBJ1-1	.	.	CASNNGRYTEAFF	TGTGCCAGTAATAATGGCAGGTACACTGAAGCTTTCTTT
TRBV5-1	TRBJ2-3	.	.	CASSLATEGDTQYF	TGCGCCAGCAGCTTGGCAACAGAGGGAGATACGCAGTATTTT
TRBV11-2	TRBJ2-7	.	TRBD1	CASSQPRGPLYYEQYF	TGTGCCAGCAGCCAACCTAGGGGGCCGCTCTACTACGAGCAGTACTTC
TRBV7-9	TRBJ2-5	.	TRBD1	CASSPITVGTEQETQYF	TGTGCCAGCAGCCCAATAACAGTAGGGACAGAGCAAGAGACCCAGTACTTC
TRBV4-2	TRBJ2-7	.	.	CASSQLFIGTNPSYEQYF	TGTGCCAGCAGCCAGCTGTTTATAGGGACAAACCCTTCCTACGAGCAGTACTTC
TRBV30	TRBJ1-2	once	.	CAWSPPGVPYGYTF	TGTGCCTGGAGTCCCCCCGGTGTACCGTATGGCTACACCTTC
TRBV5-1	TRBJ2-3	.	TRBD2	CASSFTAGGPADTQYF	TGCGCCAGCAGCTTCACGGCGGGGGGCCCGGCAGATACGCAGTATTTT
TRBV5-4	TRBJ2-3	once	.	CASSLIGGEAADTQYF	TGTGCCAGCAGCTTGATTGGCGGGGAAGCGGCAGATACGCAGTATTTT
TRBV28	TRBJ1-1	.	TRBD1	CASNTGGRWEAFF	TGTGCCAGCAATACAGGGGGAAGGTGGGAAGCTTTCTTT
TRBV6-5	TRBJ2-7	.	.	CASSYTRDIGYEQYF	TGTGCCAGCAGTTACACCAGGGACATCGGCTACGAGCAGTACTTC